Listed here are 16 T cell receptor beta chains from one sample, sequenced in a study of T cells in Graves' hyperthyroidism and ophthalmopathy. TCR beta CDR3 sequences were amplified from RNA transcripts. Using the HTBI primer set, a first-round RT-PCR was run on the TCR CDR3. TCRdb itself ran the multiplex PCR reads through MiXCR, one entry per CDR3 protein. In the table there are some 600,000 distinct CDR3 sequences, around 46% of which are singletons. Sequenced input: peripheral blood or thyroid tissue (not recorded which). The receptor source for this set is a woman between 18 and 29 years old with Graves' hyperthyroidism.

The V gene is TRBV20-1, the J gene TRBJ2-5; TRBD1 matches at 10 bases. Per the germline V gene, CDR1 is DFQATT and CDR2 is SNEGSKA (reference sequence). The CDR3 totals 16 residues. After removal of 4 bases from V and 4 bases from J, the junction contained 12 bases not matched to a gene. DNA for the CDR3: TGCAGTGCTAAACCCCGGGACAGGGGAATTCGAGAGACCCAGTACTTC. Its translation is CSAKPRDRGIRETQYF.

The genes are TRBV6-5 and TRBJ1-6; D not certain. CDR1 and CDR2 from the germline V gene are MNHEY and SVGAGI. V lost 7 bases and J lost 8, with 12 bases in between. The length of the CDR3 is 13 residues. The CDR3 nucleotides read TGTGCCAGCACCGACCAGGCCCATTCACCCCTCCACTTT. It codes for CASTDQAHSPLHF.

Details on this clonotype: It may be a read error: a sequence one base away is much more abundant. The rearrangement uses TRBV29-1 and TRBJ1-2; 7 bases agree with TRBD1. In germline, CDR1 is SQVTM, CDR2 ANQGSEA. The CDR3 spans 15 residues. DNA for the CDR3: TGCAGCGTTGAAGATCGAGGACAGGCTAACTATGCCTACACCTTC. This encodes CSVEDRGQANYAYTF. Full variable domain (outside the CDR3, taken from reference TRBV29-1 and TRBJ1-2): SAVISQKPSRDICQRGTSLTIQCQVDSQVTMMFWYRQQPGQSLTLIATANQGSEATYESGFVIDKFPISRPNLTFSTLTVSNMSPEDSSIYLCSVEDRGQANYAYTFGSGTRLTVV.

J is TRBJ1-6 and V is TRBV7-3, with TRBD1 identical over 7 bases. Germline V gene lookup returns CDR1 SGHTA and CDR2 FQGTGA. This CDR3 contains 14 residues. Trimming took 4 bases from V and 9 from J; bases not matched to a gene: 6. CDR3 DNA sequence: TGTGCCAGCAGCTCTGGACAGGTCGGTTCACCCCTCCACTTT. This sequence encodes CASSSGQVGSPLHF.

This clonotype was found a few times. The rearrangement joins TRBV10-3 to TRBJ2-7; 9 bases are a match to TRBD1. The trim removed 6 bases at V and 5 bases at J, leaving 8 bases unmatched. This CDR3 has 14 amino acids. Germline-derived CDR1 and CDR2 are ENHRY and SYGVKD. Written as DNA, the CDR3 is TGTGCCATCAGCGTTACAGGGGGCGGCGACGAGCAGTACTTC. This encodes CAISVTGGGDEQYF.

The rearrangement uses TRBV20-1 and TRBJ1-5; no firm D call. CDR1 is DFQATT and CDR2 is SNEGSKA in the germline V gene (reference sequence). CDR3 length: 13 amino acids. V was trimmed by 1 base and J by 4 bases, leaving 8 bases between them. In DNA form, the CDR3 reads TGCAGTGCTAGAGTACAAGTTAATCAGCCCCAGCATTTT. Its protein is CSARVQVNQPQHF.

The chain couples TRBV20-1 to TRBJ2-2; 9 bases line up with TRBD2. J gave up 7 bases and V 1 base, and 4 bases lay outside the gene matches. In germline, CDR1 is DFQATT, CDR2 SNEGSKA (reference sequence). The CDR3 extends over 14 amino acids. CDR3 loop: CSARGPSGNGELFF. Here the CDR3 DNA reads TGCAGTGCTAGAGGTCCTAGCGGGAACGGGGAGCTGTTTTTT.

V gene TRBV24-1 combines with J gene TRBJ1-2; a possible D gene is TRBD1 (5 bases). CDR1 is KGHDR, CDR2 SFDVKD, per germline. V gave up 3 bases and J gave up 4 bases, with 11 bases separating them. This CDR3 comprises 14 residues. The CDR3 bases are TGTGCCACCAGTGATGGCAGGGAAGGCTATGGCTACACCTTC. Protein: CATSDGREGYGYTF.

The chain couples TRBV19 to TRBJ2-2; perhaps TRBD1 as D (5 bases). There are 14 residues in the CDR3. Germline CDR1 LNHDA, CDR2 SQIVND (reference sequence). Trimming left V 3 bases short and J 6 bases short, with 11 bases between. CDR3 protein: CASSISGRAGELFF. In nucleotides, the CDR3 is TGTGCCAGTAGTATTTCGGGCAGGGCCGGGGAGCTGTTTTTT. The whole variable domain, remainder taken from reference TRBV19 and TRBJ2-2, is DGGITQSPKYLFRKEGQNVTLSCEQNLNHDAMYWYRQDPGQGLRLIYYSQIVNDFQKGDIAEGYSVSREKKESFPLTVTSAQKNPTAFYLCASSISGRAGELFFGEGSRLTVL.

CDR3 nucleotides: TGTGCCAGCAGCCCGGGACGGGGAAACCCTTATAGCAATCAGCCCCAGCATTTT. Its translation: CASSPGRGNPYSNQPQHF. The chain has TRBV7-9 and TRBJ1-5; tentatively, D is TRBD1 (5 bases). In germline, CDR1 is SEHNR, CDR2 FQNEAQ (reference sequence). This CDR3 spans 18 amino acids. The V end was cut by 5 bases, the J end by 0 bases, with 20 bases between.

Concerning this clonotype itself: Here the CDR3 omits its conserved ending phenylalanine or tryptophan, so a read error is the likely source. This rearrangement joins TRBV2 to TRBJ1-2; 9 bases are a match to TRBD1. Per germline, CDR1 SNHLY and CDR2 FYNNEI. This CDR3 comprises 13 residues. Here the CDR3 reads CASSYGTGYGYTL. The CDR3, as DNA: TGTGCAAGCAGTTACGGGACAGGGTATGGCTACACCCTC.

V is TRBV7-3 and J is TRBJ2-2; D is ambiguous. Trimming left V 5 bases short and J 11 bases short, with 12 bases between. The germline gives CDR1 SGHTA, CDR2 FQGTGA. CDR3 size: 12 residues. The CDR3 nucleotides are TGTGCCAGCAGCCACACTCGTAATGAGCTGTTTTTT. It yields the protein CASSHTRNELFF.

J is TRBJ1-6 and V is TRBV20-1; D uncertain. The CDR3 sequence is 13 residues long. Deletions cut 2 bases from V and 10 bases from J, with 12 bases between. The germline CDR1 and CDR2 sequences are DFQATT and SNEGSKA (reference sequence). The CDR3 loop reads CSARRGVGSPLHF. The CDR3 nucleotides read TGCAGTGCTAGACGGGGAGTAGGGTCACCCCTCCACTTT.

This clonotype occurred a few times. This chain links TRBV6-5 with TRBJ1-5, with D perhaps TRBD1 (5 bases). The CDR3 is 14 amino acids. Trimming took off 0 bases at V and 5 bases at J, with 8 bases between the two ends. The germline gives CDR1 MNHEY, CDR2 SVGAGI. Here the CDR3 DNA reads TGTGCCAGCAGTTACTCGGCGGGGGATCAGCCCCAGCATTTT. Amino acid sequence: CASSYSAGDQPQHF.

This rearrangement joins TRBV5-1 to TRBJ1-1; 11 bases align to TRBD1. The trim removed 4 bases at V and 13 bases at J, leaving 0 bases unmatched. Germline CDR1 is SGHRS and CDR2 is YFSETQ. The CDR3 runs to 10 residues. DNA for the CDR3: TGCGCCAGCAGCGGGACAGGGGGTTTCTTT. Protein sequence: CASSGTGGFF.

This clonotype was counted once. The chain has TRBV7-2 and TRBJ1-6, with TRBD1 as a possible D gene (6 bases). The CDR3 spans 17 residues. Germline assignment: CDR1 SGHTA and CDR2 FQGNSA. V was pared by 5 bases and J by 7 bases, with 21 bases between. The CDR3 DNA follows: TGTGCCAGCAGCCCCCTGGGGGGGCAGGTAGTGAATTCACCCCTCCACTTT. This gives the protein CASSPLGGQVVNSPLHF.